This T cell receptor (beta chain) stems from a study of T cells in tuberculosis. Data came from immunoSEQ multiplex PCR; TCRdb stores just in-frame clones and leaves some out. The sample yields nearly 60,000 clones, around 90% seen once. Findings and caveats of the study: T cells binding CD1B-GMM tetramer weakly possibly escaped the sort.

The ends were cut back, 6 bases at V and 4 bases at J, with 9 bases in the middle. CDR3 length equals 12 residues. Germline CDR1 is SGHDN and CDR2 is FVKESK. After thawing and overnight rest, PBMC were stained with GMM-loaded CD1B tetramer, viability dye and anti-CD3 for sorting. C32 glucose monomycolate from Rhodococcus equi was loaded onto the CD1B tetramers. PBMC for tetramer sorting were first depleted of CD14-expressing monocytes. Each donor contributed roughly 92,000 sorted tetramer-negative cells. The chain couples TRBV14 to TRBJ1-2; D uncertain. Sequencing used CD1b-GMM tetramer-negative cells sorted from PBMCs. The origin of this receptor is an adult woman with latent tuberculosis. CDR3 DNA sequence: TGTGCCAGCAGAGGCAGGCTCTATGGCTACACCTTC. Translating it yields CASRGRLYGYTF.